This T cell receptor beta chain came from a study of blood T cell repertoires in COVID-19. Study summary: Both acute and convalescent COVID-19 samples were obtained from the United States, Italy and Spain.

V shed 1 base and J 10 bases; nucleotides not matched to a gene: 12. Germline CDR1 and CDR2: SGHVS and FNYEAQ. This CDR3 contains 16 residues. In the authors' methods: Estimation of nucleated cell counts relied on the amplification of reference gene primers. The assay was immunoSEQ multiplex PCR, and TCRdb's table has in-frame clones only and misses some. For V, J and clone size, that table is used; D and trimming come from the DNA. Here the sample spans 150,000 to 170,000 clones, about 80% being singletons. V gene TRBV7-6 combines with J gene TRBJ1-2; 10 bases fit TRBD1. This clonotype was obtained from a woman aged 55-70 years with acute or convalescent COVID-19. Input material: peripheral blood. CDR3 DNA: TGTGCCAGCAGCTTAGGACCTCCGGGACAGGGGTCGGACTACACCTTC. Its protein product is CASSLGPPGQGSDYTF.